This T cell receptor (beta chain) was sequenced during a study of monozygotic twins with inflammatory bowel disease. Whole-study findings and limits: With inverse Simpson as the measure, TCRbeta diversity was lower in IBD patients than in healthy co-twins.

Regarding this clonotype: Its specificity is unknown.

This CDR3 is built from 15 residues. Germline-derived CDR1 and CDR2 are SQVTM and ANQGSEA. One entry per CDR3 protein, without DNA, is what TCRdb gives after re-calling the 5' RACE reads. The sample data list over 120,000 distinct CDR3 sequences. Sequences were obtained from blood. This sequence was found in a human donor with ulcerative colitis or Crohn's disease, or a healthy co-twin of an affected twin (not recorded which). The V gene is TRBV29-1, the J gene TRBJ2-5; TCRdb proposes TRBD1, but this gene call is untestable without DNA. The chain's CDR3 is CSVEATGDGQETQYF.